In this sample, the clone carrying this TCR beta chain turned up once. Antigen: not known. The RNA, about 0.45 to 1 ug, was put through reverse transcription using random hexamers. TCRdb fed the immunoSEQ multiplex PCR reads into MiXCR, producing one record per CDR3 protein. Among 84,000 or so distinct CDR3 sequences, 94% were seen once, and the ten largest hold roughly 0.97%. The record originates from a study of CD8 T cells in Susac syndrome. Study overall: Eight or nine of the sequenced Susac syndrome patients were in remission, and roughly six had active disease. Treatment status at blood draw for the Susac syndrome patients was therapy-naive, corticosteroids, or intravenous immunoglobulin alone. Broader study findings: Across the total CD8+ repertoires, 15 to 20 Susac-specific public clones were detected, and across the CD8+ TEMRA repertoires, a few such clones were detected.

V lost 2 bases to trimming and J lost 7 bases, with 18 bases between them. Germline V gene sequence: CDR1 DFQATT, CDR2 SNEGSKA (reference sequence). The CDR3 is 15 residues long. Isolation of CD8+ and CD4+ T cells was performed negatively, whereas enrichment of TEMRA cells was done by FACS. The source material was CD8+ T cells from PBMCs. The chain links TRBV20-1 to TRBJ2-1; D possibly matches TRBD1 or TRBD2 (5 bases each). This TCR was recovered from a human donor with Susac syndrome. The CDR3, as DNA: TGCAGTGCTAGACCCCTAGAGGGGTTCGAAAATGAGCAGTTCTTC. Translation gives CSARPLEGFENEQFF.